The 22 T cell receptor beta chains below come from one sample, sequenced in a study of blood T cells in healthy people across ages. A second PCR, run for roughly 6 to 11 cycles, used a sample-barcoded 5' primer plus a J-beta primer mix. TCRdb re-called the 5' RACE reads through MiXCR, storing one row per CDR3 protein. The data hold about 1.4 million distinct CDR3 sequences, with 59% observed a single time. The source material was blood. Source of these receptors: a young man in good health.

There are a few counts of this clonotype. CDR3 DNA sequence: TGTGCCAGCAGAGGATCGGTACAGGGACAAAATTCACCCCTCCACTTT. It translates to CASRGSVQGQNSPLHF. The V and J genes are TRBV27 and TRBJ1-6; a possible D gene is TRBD1 (6 bases). The CDR3 is made up of 16 amino acids. Per the germline V gene, CDR1 is MNHEY and CDR2 is SMNVEV (reference sequence). Trimming left V 6 bases short and J 7 bases short, with 19 bases between.

The chain has TRBV3-1 and TRBJ1-2; TRBD1 might be the D (6 bases). Germline CDR1 is LGHDT and CDR2 is YNNKEL (reference sequence). The CDR3 length is 14 residues. Trimming took 2 bases from V and 4 from J, leaving 11 bases between them. DNA for the CDR3: TGTGCCAGCAGCCAAATTACAGGGTTCTATGGCTACACCTTC. It translates to CASSQITGFYGYTF.

This chain joins TRBV19 and TRBJ2-3; D unresolved. The V and J ends lost 4 bases and 6 bases respectively, with 8 bases between them. Germline assignment: CDR1 LNHDA and CDR2 SQIVND (reference sequence). CDR3 size: 12 residues. CDR3 bases: TGTGCCAGTAGTACCCGGGCCGATACGCAGTATTTT. Translated: CASSTRADTQYF.

Concerning this clonotype: A read error may explain this, as a much larger clone is one base away. This sequence joins TRBV4-3 and TRBJ2-5, with 9 positions matching TRBD2. Trimming removed 0 bases from V and 5 bases from J; junction bases left unmatched: 4. The CDR3 runs 15 residues. The V gene's germline CDR1 is LGHNA and CDR2 YSLEER. As DNA, the CDR3 is TGCGCCAGCAGCCAAGAGCGGGGGGGCCGTGAGACCCAGTACTTC. Its translation is CASSQERGGRETQYF.

This clonotype was seen a few times. The V and J genes are TRBV6-5 and TRBJ1-2, with a weak D call TRBD1 (5 bases). V was pared by 6 bases and J by 8 bases, with 16 bases between. The V gene's germline CDR1 is MNHEY and CDR2 SVGAGI. CDR3 length: 13 amino acids. CDR3 in amino acids: CASSSGTEEGYTF. CDR3 nucleotide sequence: TGTGCCAGCAGCTCCGGGACCGAGGAGGGCTACACCTTC.

The genes are TRBV5-1 and TRBJ2-1, with TRBD2 as a possible D gene (6 bases). The germline gives CDR1 SGHRS, CDR2 YFSETQ. The CDR3 totals 13 residues. Trimming pared 4 bases from V and 7 bases from J, leaving 12 bases between. The CDR3 reads CASSSYGGNEQFF. As DNA, the CDR3 is TGCGCCAGCAGCAGCTACGGGGGAAATGAGCAGTTCTTC.

This clonotype has a single count. This rearrangement joins TRBV4-1 to TRBJ2-7, with 11 bases lining up with TRBD2. J gave up 7 bases and V 2 bases, and 4 bases lay outside the gene matches. The CDR3 runs 14 residues. Germline V gene sequence: CDR1 MGHRA, CDR2 YSYEKL. In nucleotides, the CDR3 is TGCGCCAGCAGCCAACGACTAGCGGGATGGGAGCAGTACTTC. This sequence encodes CASSQRLAGWEQYF.

V and J are TRBV28 and TRBJ1-2; D might be TRBD1 (5 bases). V gave up 7 bases and J gave up 4 bases, with 16 bases separating them. Germline V lookup: CDR1 MDHEN, CDR2 SYDVKM. The CDR3 totals 14 residues. CDR3 nucleotide sequence: TGTGCCAGCACCCCGGGACTCGCACTCTATGGCTACACCTTC. Its protein is CASTPGLALYGYTF.

V and J are TRBV7-8 and TRBJ2-1; TRBD2 matches 10 bases. The V gene's germline CDR1 is SGHVS and CDR2 FQNEAQ. The V and J ends lost 2 bases and 7 bases, in that order; junction bases with no gene match: 17. The CDR3 contains 19 residues. This chain's CDR3 is CASSLPSFEAGGQGNEQFF. CDR3 DNA sequence: TGTGCCAGCAGCTTACCCAGTTTTGAAGCGGGAGGGCAAGGAAATGAGCAGTTCTTC.

This chain connects TRBV4-1 to TRBJ1-1, with D possibly matching TRBD1 (5 bases). The germline V gene encodes CDR1 MGHRA and CDR2 YSYEKL. Trimming shortened V by 4 bases and J by 1 base, and 10 bases separated the two germline ends. The CDR3 spans 14 residues. This CDR3 is CASSLGPWNTEAFF. The CDR3 DNA follows: TGCGCCAGCAGCCTGGGACCTTGGAACACTGAAGCTTTCTTT.

The chain is built from TRBV2 and TRBJ2-3, with a tentative D call TRBD1 (5 bases). The V gene's germline CDR1 is SNHLY and CDR2 FYNNEI. Deletions cut 7 bases from V and 0 bases from J, with 11 bases between. There are 14 residues in the CDR3. The chain's CDR3 is CASTQGTSTDTQYF. CDR3 sequence (DNA): TGTGCCAGCACCCAGGGAACTAGCACAGATACGCAGTATTTT.

The chain has TRBV9 and TRBJ1-6, with TRBD1 as a possible D gene (5 bases). Germline assignment: CDR1 SGDLS and CDR2 YYNGEE. CDR3 size: 18 residues. The ends were cut back, 3 bases at V and 3 bases at J, with 19 bases in the middle. CDR3 loop: CASSADRDRGGYNSPLHF. The CDR3 nucleotides read TGTGCCAGCAGCGCCGACAGAGACCGAGGCGGCTATAATTCACCCCTCCACTTT.

CDR3 sequence reads: CASSLEGLPQETQYF. The DNA for the CDR3 is TGTGCCAGCAGCTTAGAGGGCCTTCCCCAAGAGACCCAGTACTTC. The chain couples TRBV7-2 to TRBJ2-5; D is uncertain. CDR1 and CDR2 from the germline V gene are SGHTA and FQGNSA. Trimming removed 1 base from V and 1 base from J, with 10 bases in between. The CDR3 runs 15 residues.

This clonotype was seen only a few times. This rearrangement joins TRBV28 to TRBJ2-2; D may be TRBD2 (5 bases). The CDR3 extends over 15 amino acids. Deletions cut 4 bases from V and 7 bases from J, with 16 bases between. The germline gives CDR1 MDHEN, CDR2 SYDVKM. CDR3 in DNA: TGTGCCAGCAGTTCCCCCAGTCTTGGAGGCGGGGAGCTGTTTTTT. Translated: CASSSPSLGGGELFF.

The rearrangement joins TRBV12-3 or TRBV12-4 to TRBJ1-2; D ambiguous. The length of the CDR3 is 13 residues. Trimming left V 8 bases short and J 0 bases short, with 10 bases between. This CDR3 is CASGSFSNYGYTF. CDR3 in DNA: TGTGCCAGCGGGAGCTTTTCTAACTATGGCTACACCTTC.

This clonotype has just a few counts. V usage is TRBV10-3 and J usage is TRBJ2-3, with TRBD1 identical over 7 bases. V dropped 6 bases and J dropped 1; count of bases not matched to a gene: 7. The CDR3 runs 15 residues. Germline lookup yields CDR1 ENHRY and CDR2 SYGVKD. CDR3 sequence: CAIRETGSGTDTQYF. DNA of the CDR3: TGTGCCATCAGGGAGACAGGGTCGGGCACAGATACGCAGTATTTT.

The rearrangement links TRBV10-3 to TRBJ2-1; tentatively, D is TRBD1 or TRBD2 (5 bases each). The CDR3 is 14 residues long. Trimming cost V 9 bases and J 3 bases, with 15 bases left between them. Per the germline V gene, CDR1 is ENHRY and CDR2 is SYGVKD. DNA of the CDR3: TGTGCCATTTCAGCCGGGACCGGCTACAATGAGCAGTTCTTC. It translates to CAISAGTGYNEQFF.

This clonotype has only a few counts. The chain uses TRBV11-2 and TRBJ2-6; 10 bases fit TRBD2. The germline CDR1 and CDR2 sequences are SGHAT and FQNNGV. This CDR3 is 17 amino acids long. The V and J ends lost 7 bases and 1 base, in that order; junction bases with no gene match: 7. The CDR3 DNA is TGTGCCAGCACGCTACTAGCGGGGAATTCTGGGGCCAACGTCCTGACTTTC. Its translation: CASTLLAGNSGANVLTF.

V usage is TRBV29-1 and J usage is TRBJ2-1; TRBD2 matches 8 bases. The CDR3 contains 14 residues. Trimming took 2 bases from V and 7 from J; bases not matched to a gene: 7. From germline, CDR1 is SQVTM and CDR2 ANQGSEA. The DNA of the CDR3 is TGCAGCGTTGAACGGCGGGAGGTTCCTAATGAGCAGTTCTTC. As protein: CSVERREVPNEQFF.

The chain links TRBV12-3 or TRBV12-4 to TRBJ2-1, with 11 bases lining up with TRBD2. Judging by the DNA end, TRBJ2-7 fits better; the J call may be wrong. The CDR3 spans 15 residues. The CDR3 DNA reads as TGTGCCAGCACTCAGACTAGCGGGGAGCACAATGAGCAGTACTTC. Protein product: CASTQTSGEHNEQYF.

The chain recombines TRBV7-9 with TRBJ2-5; D possibly corresponds to TRBD2 (6 bases). The CDR3 totals 16 residues. V lost 2 bases to trimming and J lost 3 bases, with 16 bases between them. Per the germline V gene, CDR1 is SEHNR and CDR2 is FQNEAQ (reference sequence). The CDR3 DNA reads TGTGCCAGCAGCTTACTTCTGCGGGACGGAGAAGAGACCCAGTACTTC. Translating gives CASSLLLRDGEETQYF.

This clonotype was detected once. The chain recombines TRBV6-6 with TRBJ1-6, with a possible D match to TRBD1 (5 bases). Per the germline V gene, CDR1 is MNHNY and CDR2 is SVGAGI (reference sequence). CDR3 size: 15 residues. V shed 5 bases and J shed 7 bases, with 15 bases lying between them. CDR3 loop: CASSVDSPGNSPLHF. The CDR3 DNA reads TGTGCCAGCAGTGTAGACAGTCCCGGGAATTCACCCCTCCACTTT.